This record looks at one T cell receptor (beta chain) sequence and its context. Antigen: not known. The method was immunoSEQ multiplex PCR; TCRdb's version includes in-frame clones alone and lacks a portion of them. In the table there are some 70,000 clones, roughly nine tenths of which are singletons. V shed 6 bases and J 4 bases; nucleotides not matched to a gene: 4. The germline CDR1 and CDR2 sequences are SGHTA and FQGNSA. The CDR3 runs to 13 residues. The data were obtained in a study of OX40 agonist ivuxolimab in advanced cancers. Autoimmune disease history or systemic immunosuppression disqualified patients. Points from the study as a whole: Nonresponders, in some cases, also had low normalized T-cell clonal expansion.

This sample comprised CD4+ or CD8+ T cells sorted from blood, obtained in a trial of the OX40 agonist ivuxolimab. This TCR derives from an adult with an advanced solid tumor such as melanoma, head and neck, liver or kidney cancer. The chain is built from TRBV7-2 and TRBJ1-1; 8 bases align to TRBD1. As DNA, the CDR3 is TGTGCCAGCAGGGCTACAGGGGGCACTGAAGCTTTCTTT. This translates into CASRATGGTEAFF. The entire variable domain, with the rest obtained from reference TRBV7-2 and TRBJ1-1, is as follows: GAGVSQSPSNKVTEKGKDVELRCDPISGHTALYWYRQSLGQGLEFLIYFQGNSAPDKSGLPSDRFSAERTGGSVSTLTIQRTQQEDSAVYLCASRATGGTEAFFGQGTRLTVV.